The rows below give T cell receptor beta chains drawn from one sample of a study of T cell repertoires in cytomegalovirus infection. In TCRdb, the reads were re-called with MiXCR into one record per CDR3 protein. The sample lists roughly 920,000 distinct CDR3 sequences, 31% occurring once. No antigen has been assigned to these receptors. The source was cultured CD8+ T cells from PBMCs, collected from culture after CMV antigen stimulation. The receptors originated from a human donor in good health (CMV status not recorded). Some clones in this sample may be carry-over from other donors' samples. Each CDR3 is given with its conserved first and last residue. A D gene is named only where the DNA matches it firmly. The size of a clone is reported for some rows only, either as once, few or many, or as a class for expanded clones.

clone_size	d_call	v_call	j_call	cdr3_aa	cdr3_nt
few	NA	TRBV6-1	TRBJ2-3	CASSDPDPQPDTQYF	TGTGCCAGCAGTGATCCGGACCCGCAGCCAGATACGCAGTATTTT
few	NA	TRBV5-4	TRBJ2-2	CASSADMGPTGELFF	TGTGCCAGCAGCGCGGACATGGGGCCTACCGGGGAGCTGTTTTTT
NA	TRBD2	TRBV4-1	TRBJ2-1	CASKISTGTRVNEQFF	TGCGCCAGCAAAATTTCAACCGGGACTAGGGTTAATGAGCAGTTCTTC
NA	TRBD1	TRBV6-2/TRBV6-3	TRBJ2-2	CASDSPGQGPPGELFF	TGTGCCAGCGATTCCCCGGGACAGGGTCCCCCCGGGGAGCTGTTTTTT
NA	TRBD2	TRBV12-3/TRBV12-4	TRBJ2-1	CASSPAGGLLNEQFF	TGTGCCAGCAGCCCCGCGGGGGGGCTCCTGAATGAGCAGTTCTTC
NA	NA	TRBV7-2	TRBJ1-4	CASSLWGRQIEKLFF	TGTGCCAGCAGCTTGTGGGGCAGGCAGATTGAAAAACTGTTTTTT
many	TRBD2	TRBV7-3	TRBJ2-3	CASSSPGTSPSTDTQYF	TGTGCCAGCAGCTCCCCCGGGACTAGCCCTAGCACAGATACGCAGTATTTT
once	TRBD1	TRBV5-1	TRBJ2-6	CASSWPNGTGGFSGANVLTF	TGCGCCAGCAGTTGGCCAAACGGGACAGGGGGTTTCTCTGGGGCCAACGTCCTGACTTTC
NA	TRBD2	TRBV6-5	TRBJ2-1	CASSAEVAGVVSSYNEQFF	TGTGCCAGCAGTGCCGAGGTAGCGGGGGTCGTCAGCTCCTACAATGAGCAGTTCTTC
NA	TRBD2	TRBV3-1	TRBJ2-3	CASSQDSSGGPSDTQYF	TGTGCCAGCAGCCAAGATTCTAGCGGGGGCCCTTCCGATACGCAGTATTTT
NA	TRBD1	TRBV19	TRBJ1-2	CASSIGQGAHYGYTF	TGTGCCAGTAGTATTGGTCAGGGGGCCCACTATGGCTACACCTTC
NA	TRBD1	TRBV7-9	TRBJ1-3	CASSSALGTASGNTIYF	TGTGCCAGCAGCTCCGCCCTCGGGACAGCCTCTGGAAACACCATATATTTT
NA	TRBD1	TRBV6-1	TRBJ2-1	CASSSTGGAFF	TGTGCCAGCAGCTCGACAGGGGGCGCGTTCTTC
few	NA	TRBV4-1	TRBJ1-4	CASSQGTGKLFF	TGCGCCAGCAGCCAAGGCACAGGGAAACTGTTTTTT
few	NA	TRBV6-5	TRBJ1-5	CASRGIYSNQPQHF	TGTGCCAGCAGGGGAATATATAGCAATCAGCCCCAGCATTTT
NA	NA	TRBV27	TRBJ1-2	CASRQRDLISGYTF	TGTGCTAGCAGGCAGCGGGACCTAATCAGTGGCTACACCTTC
few	NA	TRBV24-1	TRBJ2-1	CATSLEESVANEQFF	TGTGCCACCAGTCTTGAGGAATCGGTGGCGAATGAGCAGTTCTTC
few	NA	TRBV9	TRBJ1-1	CASSVGSGVHTEAFF	TGTGCCAGCAGCGTAGGATCAGGGGTGCACACTGAAGCTTTCTTT
NA	NA	TRBV5-4	TRBJ2-7	CANSLQGSSYEQYF	TGTGCCAACAGCTTACAGGGCTCCTCCTACGAGCAGTACTTC
few	NA	TRBV6-2/TRBV6-3	TRBJ2-1	CASSADYYNEQFF	TGTGCCAGCTCCGCGGACTATTACAATGAGCAGTTCTTC
NA	TRBD2	TRBV20-1	TRBJ2-1	CSADRTSGEFGEQFF	TGCAGTGCTGATCGAACTAGCGGGGAATTCGGTGAGCAGTTCTTC
NA	NA	TRBV6-2/TRBV6-3	TRBJ2-2	CASILTATGELFF	TGTGCCAGCATCCTTACAGCCACCGGGGAGCTGTTTTTT
NA	NA	TRBV19	TRBJ2-5	CASSIGRAETQYF	TGTGCCAGTAGTATTGGGAGAGCAGAGACCCAGTACTTC
NA	TRBD2	TRBV4-1	TRBJ2-1	CASSLRRAGDYNEQFF	TGCGCCAGCAGCCTACGTCGAGCGGGGGACTACAATGAGCAGTTCTTC
few	NA	TRBV27	TRBJ2-1	CASTKEGLSYNEQFF	TGTGCCAGCACTAAAGAGGGTCTATCCTACAATGAGCAGTTCTTC
NA	NA	TRBV7-9	TRBJ1-2	CASSLRGDMDGYTF	TGTGCCAGCAGCTTAAGAGGGGACATGGATGGCTACACCTTC
few	NA	TRBV7-9	TRBJ1-2	CASSFGREYGYTF	TGTGCCAGCAGCTTCGGCAGAGAATATGGCTACACCTTC
few	NA	TRBV5-6	TRBJ2-1	CASSLGPPNNEQFF	TGTGCCAGCAGCCTGGGACCTCCCAACAATGAGCAGTTCTTC
NA	NA	TRBV11-1	TRBJ2-2	CASSPTGFNTGELFF	TGTGCCAGCAGCCCGACAGGTTTTAACACCGGGGAGCTGTTTTTT
NA	TRBD1	TRBV18	TRBJ2-3	CASSPGQYDTQYF	TGTGCCAGCTCACCGGGACAGTACGATACGCAGTATTTT
few	NA	TRBV19	TRBJ1-6	CATRTDPSSYNSPLHF	TGTGCCACTAGGACAGACCCAAGCTCCTATAATTCACCCCTCCACTTT
NA	TRBD1	TRBV20-1	TRBJ1-2	CSARVLRGPYGYTF	TGCAGTGCTAGAGTCTTAAGGGGGCCCTATGGCTACACCTTC
many	TRBD1	TRBV7-6	TRBJ2-5	CASSPRQGGSRETQYF	TGTGCCAGCAGCCCACGACAGGGGGGGAGCAGAGAGACCCAGTACTTC
few	TRBD2	TRBV6-5	TRBJ2-7	CATNVGLAGGKQYF	TGTGCCACCAACGTTGGACTAGCGGGGGGCAAGCAGTACTTC
few	NA	TRBV4-2	TRBJ1-6	CASSQDAEWSYNSPLHF	TGTGCCAGCAGCCAAGATGCGGAGTGGTCCTATAATTCACCCCTCCACTTT
NA	NA	TRBV15	TRBJ1-5	CATGGVGNQPQHF	TGTGCCACGGGAGGGGTGGGTAATCAGCCCCAGCATTTT
NA	TRBD2	TRBV15	TRBJ2-1	CATSPLATSGGPYNEQFF	TGTGCCACCAGCCCCCTCGCCACTAGCGGGGGGCCTTACAATGAGCAGTTCTTC
many	NA	TRBV7-6	TRBJ2-1	CASSLGEIRSEQFF	TGTGCCAGCAGCTTAGGGGAAATCAGGTCTGAGCAGTTCTTC
few	NA	TRBV7-9	TRBJ1-1	CASSLFRGVDTEAFF	TGTGCCAGCAGCTTATTCCGGGGGGTAGACACTGAAGCTTTCTTT
NA	NA	TRBV12-3/TRBV12-4	TRBJ1-5	CASSFAGPSNQPQHF	TGTGCCAGCAGTTTTGCCGGCCCTAGCAATCAGCCCCAGCATTTT
NA	NA	TRBV12-3/TRBV12-4	TRBJ2-3	CASNPPNHTDTQYF	TGTGCCAGCAACCCCCCCAATCACACAGATACGCAGTATTTT
few	NA	TRBV20-1	TRBJ2-1	CSAWDPRSNEQFF	TGCAGTGCCTGGGACCCGAGGAGCAATGAGCAGTTCTTC
few	TRBD2	TRBV7-8	TRBJ2-1	CASSLVRTSNNEQFF	TGTGCCAGCAGCTTAGTAAGGACTAGTAATAATGAGCAGTTCTTC
NA	TRBD1	TRBV29-1	TRBJ1-2	CSVGDRTPYGYTF	TGCAGCGTTGGGGACAGAACCCCCTATGGCTACACCTTC
NA	TRBD2	TRBV7-6	TRBJ2-7	CASSLVHQTSGFYEQYF	TGTGCCAGCAGCTTAGTACATCAGACTAGCGGGTTCTACGAGCAGTACTTC
NA	NA	TRBV7-8	TRBJ1-5	CASSLTKQSNQPQHF	TGTGCCAGCAGCTTAACGAAACAGTCCAATCAGCCCCAGCATTTT
NA	TRBD1	TRBV7-9	TRBJ2-7	CASSLFRAGQGVYEQYF	TGTGCCAGCAGCTTATTTCGAGCAGGACAGGGAGTTTACGAGCAGTACTTC